This T cell receptor beta chain stems from a study of CD8 T cells in ankylosing spondylitis. The study's findings and limits: The authors found the disease-linked clones to be CD8+ and relatively rare in peripheral blood. Matched ankylosing spondylitis synovial fluid reportedly showed significant enrichment of disease-linked clones. Earlier authors reported some of these motif variants in reactive arthritis synovial fluid and blood. It appeared that ankylosing spondylitis blood was characterized by a TCR beta motif of several highly homologous variants.

In making TCR beta libraries, quantitative 5'-RACE with molecular barcodes was used. TCRdb itself ran the 5' RACE reads through MiXCR, one entry per CDR3 protein. The data show about 700,000 distinct CDR3 sequences, roughly 19% seen once. Turning to this clonotype: Its antigen is currently unknown.

Germline CDR1 is SGHRS and CDR2 is YFSETQ. V lost 4 bases, J lost 6 bases, and 11 bases stayed unmatched. The CDR3 is 16 residues long. Specimen: blood, either unsorted or a sorted T cell fraction (not recorded which). This TCR came from a male donor with ankylosing spondylitis. This chain links TRBV5-1 with TRBJ1-1; 11 nucleotides line up with TRBD1. CDR3: CASSPGQGAYLAEAFF. CDR3 sequence (DNA): TGCGCCAGCAGCCCCGGACAGGGGGCCTATTTGGCTGAAGCTTTCTTT.